This T cell receptor (beta chain) was retrieved from a study of cytomegalovirus exposure and HLA in healthy donors. Remarks on this clone: Its antigen is as yet unknown.

PCR employed 60 Vbeta and 13 Jbeta primers. TCRdb keeps only in-frame clones here, not all; method: immunoSEQ multiplex PCR. The sample carries about 190,000 clones, nearly 80% recorded once. Study conclusions and caveats: Rare TCR sequences predominated, though certain public TCRs were found in many donors. In vitro checks showed that a few CMV-associated chains really do target CMV antigens.

Germline-derived CDR1 and CDR2 are PRHDT and FYEKMQ (reference sequence). Trimming shortened V by 7 bases and J by 4 bases, and 4 bases separated the two germline ends. This CDR3 is built from 11 residues. The V and J genes are TRBV13 and TRBJ2-2; no reliable D call. Sequencing input: PBMCs. The receptor was derived from a woman aged 25-40 years in good health and CMV-seropositive. In nucleotides, the CDR3 is TGTGCCAGCACCTCCACCGGGGAGCTGTTTTTT. Its protein product is CASTSTGELFF.